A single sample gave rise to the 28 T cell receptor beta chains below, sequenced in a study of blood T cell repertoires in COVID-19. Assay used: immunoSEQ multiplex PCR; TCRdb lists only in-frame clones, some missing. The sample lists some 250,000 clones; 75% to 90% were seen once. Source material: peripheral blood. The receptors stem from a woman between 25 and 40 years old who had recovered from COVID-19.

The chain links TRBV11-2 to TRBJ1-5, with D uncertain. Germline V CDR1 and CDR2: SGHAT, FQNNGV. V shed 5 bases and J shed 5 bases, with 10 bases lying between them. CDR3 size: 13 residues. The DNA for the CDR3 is TGTGCCAGCAGCGGTAGCTGGGATCAGCCCCAGCATTTT. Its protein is CASSGSWDQPQHF.

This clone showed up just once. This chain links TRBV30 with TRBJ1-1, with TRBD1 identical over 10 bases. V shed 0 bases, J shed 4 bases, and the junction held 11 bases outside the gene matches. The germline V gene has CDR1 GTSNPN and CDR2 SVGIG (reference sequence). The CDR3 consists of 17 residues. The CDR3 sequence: CAWSVIGTGARRTEAFF. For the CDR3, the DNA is TGTGCCTGGAGTGTAATCGGGACAGGGGCCCGACGCACTGAAGCTTTCTTT.

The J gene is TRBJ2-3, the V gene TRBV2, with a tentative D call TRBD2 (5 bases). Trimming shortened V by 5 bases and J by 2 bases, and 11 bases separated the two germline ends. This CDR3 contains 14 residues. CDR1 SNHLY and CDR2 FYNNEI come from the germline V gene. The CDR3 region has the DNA TGTGCCAGCAGTACTACCGGGGACACAGATACGCAGTATTTT. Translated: CASSTTGDTDTQYF.

CDR3 DNA: TGCGCCAGCAGTCAATCAAGGAGGCAGGGGACCACTGAAGCTTTCTTT. This gives the protein CASSQSRRQGTTEAFF. The chain has TRBV23-1 and TRBJ1-1; a weak D match, TRBD1 (6 bases). TRBV23-1 is an ORF, and what it does is uncertain. Trimming took 0 bases from V and 4 from J, leaving 15 bases between them. The CDR3 length is 16 residues.

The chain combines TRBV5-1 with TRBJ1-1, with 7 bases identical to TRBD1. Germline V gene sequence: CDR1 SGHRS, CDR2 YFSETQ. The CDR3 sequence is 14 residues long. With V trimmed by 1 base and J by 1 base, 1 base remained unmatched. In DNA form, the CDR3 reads TGCGCCAGCAGCTTGAACAGGGGGAACACTGAAGCTTTCTTT. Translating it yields CASSLNRGNTEAFF.

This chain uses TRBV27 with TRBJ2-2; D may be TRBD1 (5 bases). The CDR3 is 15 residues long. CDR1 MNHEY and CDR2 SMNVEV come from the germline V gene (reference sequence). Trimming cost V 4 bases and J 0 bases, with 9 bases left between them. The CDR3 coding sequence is TGTGCCAGCAGTTACAGGTTGACGAACACCGGGGAGCTGTTTTTT. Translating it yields CASSYRLTNTGELFF.

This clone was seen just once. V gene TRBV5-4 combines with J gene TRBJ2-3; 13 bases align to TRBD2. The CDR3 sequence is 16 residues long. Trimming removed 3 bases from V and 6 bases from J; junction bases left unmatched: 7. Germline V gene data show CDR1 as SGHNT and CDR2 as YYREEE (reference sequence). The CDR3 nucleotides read TGTGCCAGCAGCTCAGGGACTAGCGGGGTACAGGATACGCAGTATTTT. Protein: CASSSGTSGVQDTQYF. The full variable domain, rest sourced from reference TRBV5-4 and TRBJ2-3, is ETGVTQSPTHLIKTRGQQVTLRCSSQSGHNTVSWYQQALGQGPQFIFQYYREEENGRGNFPPRFSGLQFPNYSSELNVNALELDDSALYLCASSSGTSGVQDTQYFGPGTRLTVL.

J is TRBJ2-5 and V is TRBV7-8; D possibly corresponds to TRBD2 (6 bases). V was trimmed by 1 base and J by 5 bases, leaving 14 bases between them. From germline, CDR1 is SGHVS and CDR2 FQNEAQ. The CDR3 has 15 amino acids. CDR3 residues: CASSLEPGRWETQYF. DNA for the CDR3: TGTGCCAGCAGCTTAGAACCGGGGAGGTGGGAGACCCAGTACTTC.

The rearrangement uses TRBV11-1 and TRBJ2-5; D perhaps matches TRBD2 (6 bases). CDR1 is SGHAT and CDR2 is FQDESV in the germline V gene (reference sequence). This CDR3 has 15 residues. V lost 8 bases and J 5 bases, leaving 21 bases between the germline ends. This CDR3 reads CASGPWAGTGETQYF. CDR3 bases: TGTGCCAGCGGTCCCTGGGCGGGGACGGGGGAGACCCAGTACTTC.

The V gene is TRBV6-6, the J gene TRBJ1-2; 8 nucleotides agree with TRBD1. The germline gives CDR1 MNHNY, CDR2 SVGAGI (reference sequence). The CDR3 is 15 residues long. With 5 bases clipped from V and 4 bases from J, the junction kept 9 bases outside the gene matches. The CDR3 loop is CASSNTRGQGYGYTF. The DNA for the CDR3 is TGTGCCAGCAGTAATACCAGGGGGCAAGGCTATGGCTACACCTTC.

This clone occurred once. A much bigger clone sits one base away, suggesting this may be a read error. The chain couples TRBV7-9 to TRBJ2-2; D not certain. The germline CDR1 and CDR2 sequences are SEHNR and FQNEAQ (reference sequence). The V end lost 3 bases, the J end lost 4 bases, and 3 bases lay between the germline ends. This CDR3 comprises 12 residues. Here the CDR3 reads CASSLSTGELFF. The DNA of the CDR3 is TGTGCCAGCAGCTTGAGCACCGGGGAGCTGTTTTTT.

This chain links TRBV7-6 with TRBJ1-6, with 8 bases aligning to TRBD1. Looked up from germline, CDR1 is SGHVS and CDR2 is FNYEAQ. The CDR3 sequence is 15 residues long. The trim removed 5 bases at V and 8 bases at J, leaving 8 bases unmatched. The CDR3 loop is CASSNEQGVDSPLHF. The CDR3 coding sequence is TGTGCCAGCAGCAACGAACAGGGGGTGGATTCACCCCTCCACTTT.

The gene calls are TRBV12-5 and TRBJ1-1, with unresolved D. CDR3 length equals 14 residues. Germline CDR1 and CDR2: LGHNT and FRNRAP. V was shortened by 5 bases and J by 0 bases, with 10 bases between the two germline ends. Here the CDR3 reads CASGEGGLNTEAFF. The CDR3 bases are TGTGCTAGTGGTGAGGGCGGGCTGAACACTGAAGCTTTCTTT.

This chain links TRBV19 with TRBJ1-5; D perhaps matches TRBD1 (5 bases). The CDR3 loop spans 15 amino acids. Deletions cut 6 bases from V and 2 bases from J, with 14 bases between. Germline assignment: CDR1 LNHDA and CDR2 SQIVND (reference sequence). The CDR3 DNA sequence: TGTGCCAGTAGGGGGGGAGGGCAGCGCAATCAGCCCCAGCATTTT. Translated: CASRGGGQRNQPQHF.

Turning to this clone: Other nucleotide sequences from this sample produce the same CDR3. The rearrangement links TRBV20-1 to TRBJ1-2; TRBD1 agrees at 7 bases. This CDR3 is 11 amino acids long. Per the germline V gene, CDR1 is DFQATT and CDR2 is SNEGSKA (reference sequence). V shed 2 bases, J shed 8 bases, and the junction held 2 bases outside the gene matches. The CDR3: CSARQGGGYTF. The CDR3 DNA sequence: TGCAGTGCTAGACAGGGGGGAGGCTACACCTTC.

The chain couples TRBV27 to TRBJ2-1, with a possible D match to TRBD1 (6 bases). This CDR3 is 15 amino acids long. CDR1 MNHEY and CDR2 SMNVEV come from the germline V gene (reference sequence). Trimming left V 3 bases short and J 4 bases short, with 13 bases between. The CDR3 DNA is TGTGCCAGCAGTTTGTCCGGTACAGGGTACAATGAGCAGTTCTTC. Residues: CASSLSGTGYNEQFF.

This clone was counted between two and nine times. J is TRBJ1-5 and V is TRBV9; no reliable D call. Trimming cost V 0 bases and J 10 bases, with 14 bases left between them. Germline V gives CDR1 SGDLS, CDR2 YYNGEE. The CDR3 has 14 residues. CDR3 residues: CASSVGAGHRPQHF. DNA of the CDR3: TGTGCCAGCAGCGTAGGGGCAGGCCACAGACCCCAGCATTTT. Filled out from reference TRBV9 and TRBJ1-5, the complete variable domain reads DSGVTQTPKHLITATGQRVTLRCSPRSGDLSVYWYQQSLDQGLQFLIQYYNGEERAKGNILERFSAQQFPDLHSELNLSSLELGDSALYFCASSVGAGHRPQHFGDGTRLSIL.

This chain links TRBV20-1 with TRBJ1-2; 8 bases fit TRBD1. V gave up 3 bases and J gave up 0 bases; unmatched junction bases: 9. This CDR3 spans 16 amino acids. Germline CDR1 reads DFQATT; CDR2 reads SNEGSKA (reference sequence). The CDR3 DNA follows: TGCAGTGCTAGTCCCCGACAGGGGCCAACTAACTATGGCTACACCTTC. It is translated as CSASPRQGPTNYGYTF.

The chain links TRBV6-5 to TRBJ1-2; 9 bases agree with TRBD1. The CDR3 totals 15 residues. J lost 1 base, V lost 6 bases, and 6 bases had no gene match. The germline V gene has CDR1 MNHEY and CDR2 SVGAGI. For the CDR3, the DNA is TGTGCCAGCAGCCCCGGGACAGGGAGTAACTATGGCTACACCTTC. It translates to CASSPGTGSNYGYTF.

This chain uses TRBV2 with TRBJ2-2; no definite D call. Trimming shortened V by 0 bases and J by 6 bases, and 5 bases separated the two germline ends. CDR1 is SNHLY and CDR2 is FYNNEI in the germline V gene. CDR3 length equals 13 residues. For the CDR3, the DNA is TGTGCCAGCAGTGAAGCGAGTTCCGGGGAGCTGTTTTTT. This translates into CASSEASSGELFF.

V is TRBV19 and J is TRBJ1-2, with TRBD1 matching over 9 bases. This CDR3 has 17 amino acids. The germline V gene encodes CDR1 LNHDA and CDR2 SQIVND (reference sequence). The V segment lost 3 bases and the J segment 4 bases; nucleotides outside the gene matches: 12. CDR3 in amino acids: CASSILPGTGFPYGYTF. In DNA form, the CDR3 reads TGTGCCAGTAGTATCCTTCCCGGGACAGGGTTTCCCTATGGCTACACCTTC. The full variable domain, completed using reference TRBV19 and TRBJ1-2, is DGGITQSPKYLFRKEGQNVTLSCEQNLNHDAMYWYRQDPGQGLRLIYYSQIVNDFQKGDIAEGYSVSREKKESFPLTVTSAQKNPTAFYLCASSILPGTGFPYGYTFGSGTRLTVV.

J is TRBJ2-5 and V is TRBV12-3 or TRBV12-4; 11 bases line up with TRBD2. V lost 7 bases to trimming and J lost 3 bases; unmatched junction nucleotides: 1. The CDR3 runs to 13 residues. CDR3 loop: CASNSGGEETQYF. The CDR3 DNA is TGTGCCAGCAATAGCGGGGGGGAAGAGACCCAGTACTTC.

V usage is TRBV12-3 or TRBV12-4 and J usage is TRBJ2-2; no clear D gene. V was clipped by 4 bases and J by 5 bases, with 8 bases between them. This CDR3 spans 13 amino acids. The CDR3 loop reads CASSYITTGELFF. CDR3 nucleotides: TGTGCCAGCAGTTATATCACTACCGGGGAGCTGTTTTTT.

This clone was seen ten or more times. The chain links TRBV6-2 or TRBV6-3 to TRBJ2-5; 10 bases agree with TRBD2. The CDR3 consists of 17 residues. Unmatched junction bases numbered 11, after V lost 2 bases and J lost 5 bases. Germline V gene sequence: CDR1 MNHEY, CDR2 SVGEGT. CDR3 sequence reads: CASSYALRAGGPETQYF. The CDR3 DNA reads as TGTGCCAGCAGTTACGCTCTCCGAGCGGGGGGGCCGGAGACCCAGTACTTC.

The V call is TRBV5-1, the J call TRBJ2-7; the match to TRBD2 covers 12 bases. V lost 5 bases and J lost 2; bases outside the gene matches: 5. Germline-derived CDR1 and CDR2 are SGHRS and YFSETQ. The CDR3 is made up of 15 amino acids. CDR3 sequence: CASRTSGGSPYEQYF. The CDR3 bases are TGCGCCAGCAGAACTAGCGGGGGGTCCCCCTACGAGCAGTACTTC.

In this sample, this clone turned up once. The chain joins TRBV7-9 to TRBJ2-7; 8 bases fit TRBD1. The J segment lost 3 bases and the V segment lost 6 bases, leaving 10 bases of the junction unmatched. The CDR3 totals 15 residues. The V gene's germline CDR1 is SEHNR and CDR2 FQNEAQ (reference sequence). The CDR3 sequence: CASSLPGQGNYEQYF. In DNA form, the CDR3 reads TGTGCCAGCAGTTTACCTGGACAGGGTAACTACGAGCAGTACTTC.

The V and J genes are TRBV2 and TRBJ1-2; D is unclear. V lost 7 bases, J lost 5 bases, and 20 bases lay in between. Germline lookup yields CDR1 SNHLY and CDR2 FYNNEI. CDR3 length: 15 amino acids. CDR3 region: CASNLSGTTGYGYTF. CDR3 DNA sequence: TGTGCCAGCAACCTGTCAGGCACAACGGGATATGGCTACACCTTC.

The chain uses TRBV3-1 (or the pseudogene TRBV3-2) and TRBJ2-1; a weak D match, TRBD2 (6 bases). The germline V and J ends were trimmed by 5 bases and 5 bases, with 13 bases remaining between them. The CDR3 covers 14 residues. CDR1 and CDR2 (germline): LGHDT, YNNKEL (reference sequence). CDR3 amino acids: CASSLWGLHNEQFF. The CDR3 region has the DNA TGTGCCAGCAGCTTATGGGGACTCCACAATGAGCAGTTCTTC.